This record looks at one TCR beta chain sequence and its context. Authors' data handling: Estimates of nucleated cell counts were drawn from the amplification of reference gene primers. Sequencing was performed with immunoSEQ multiplex PCR; in TCRdb, only in-frame clones are kept and a portion is missing. From that table come the V and J calls and clone size; the DNA was used to work out D and trimming. The table records 200,000 to 300,000 clones, about 88% of them present only once. The data stem from a study of blood T cell repertoires in COVID-19. Trimming cost V 6 bases and J 6 bases; bases outside gene matches: 17. The CDR3 consists of 17 residues. Germline assignment: CDR1 SEHNR and CDR2 FQNEAQ (reference sequence).

The sample consisted of peripheral blood. The rearrangement joins TRBV7-9 to TRBJ2-1, with 7 bases aligning to TRBD1. The sequence derives from a man aged 30 to 39 with active or convalescent COVID-19. CDR3 sequence: CASSKRKGASTRNEQFF. In DNA form, the CDR3 reads TGTGCCAGCAGTAAAAGAAAGGGGGCCTCAACCCGCAATGAGCAGTTCTTC.